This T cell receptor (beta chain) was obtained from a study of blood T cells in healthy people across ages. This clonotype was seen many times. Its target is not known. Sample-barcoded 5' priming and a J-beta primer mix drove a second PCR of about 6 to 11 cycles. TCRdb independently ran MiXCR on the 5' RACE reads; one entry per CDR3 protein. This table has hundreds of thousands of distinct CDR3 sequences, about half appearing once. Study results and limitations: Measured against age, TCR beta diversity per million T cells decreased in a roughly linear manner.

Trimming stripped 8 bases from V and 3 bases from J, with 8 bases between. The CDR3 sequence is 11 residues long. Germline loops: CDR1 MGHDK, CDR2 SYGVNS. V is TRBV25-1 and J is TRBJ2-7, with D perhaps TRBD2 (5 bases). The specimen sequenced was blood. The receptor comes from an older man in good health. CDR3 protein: CASGRDYEQYF. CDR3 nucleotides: TGTGCCAGCGGGAGAGACTACGAGCAGTACTTC.